The next 25 T cell receptor beta chains were all read from a single sample in a study of identical twins (TCRdb year 2016). The library was built by means of 5' RACE. The sequencing machine was an Illumina HiSeq 2000. Through fastp at Q25 and MiXCR, TCRdb rebuilt clones from the public reads, retaining in-frame beta chains. Rows matching on CDR3 protein sequence are summarized as one entry with the most common DNA and genes. The sample has 400,000 or so distinct CDR3 sequences on record, about 9% of them singletons. 8.5% to 10% of the sample comes from the top ten. Material: naive T cells sorted from blood. Per the publication, the cell subset or site label means: cells isolated with a human naive T-cell isolation kit. Receptors originate from a woman aged 45 to 65 in good health.

The CDR3 sequence is CSVPGDYGYTF. Here the CDR3 DNA reads TGCAGCGTTCCAGGGGACTATGGCTACACCTTC. V usage is TRBV29-1 and J usage is TRBJ1-2; D may be TRBD1 (6 bases). This CDR3 is 11 amino acids long. V gave up 5 bases and J gave up 3 bases, with 7 bases separating them. CDR1 is SQVTM, CDR2 ANQGSEA, per germline.

There are a few counts of this clonotype. The gene calls are TRBV27 and TRBJ2-1, with 9 bases identical to TRBD2. Germline CDR1 MNHEY, CDR2 SMNVEV (reference sequence). V lost 0 bases and J lost 5; bases outside the gene matches: 2. This CDR3 region has 15 residues. The CDR3 loop is CASSLSAGGNNEQFF. The CDR3 region has the DNA TGTGCCAGCAGTTTATCGGCGGGAGGGAACAATGAGCAGTTCTTC.

The J gene is TRBJ1-4, the V gene TRBV5-7; no definite D call. TRBV5-7 has ORF status, its function being uncertain. Trimming left V 0 bases short and J 8 bases short, with 8 bases between. CDR3 size: 13 residues. The CDR3 nucleotides read TGTGCCAGCAGCTTGGGAACGGCCGAAAAACTGTTTTTT. This sequence encodes CASSLGTAEKLFF.

The chain joins TRBV4-1 to TRBJ2-7, with 7 positions matching TRBD1. CDR3 length: 15 residues. Germline-derived CDR1 and CDR2 are MGHRA and YSYEKL. With 4 bases clipped from V and 0 bases from J, the junction kept 6 bases outside the gene matches. CDR3 DNA sequence: TGCGCCAGCAGCCCATCGGACAGGTTCTCCTACGAGCAGTACTTC. This sequence encodes CASSPSDRFSYEQYF.

This clonotype was observed a handful of times. V and J are TRBV12-3 or TRBV12-4 and TRBJ1-1, with D tentatively TRBD1 (5 bases). CDR3 length: 13 amino acids. The germline V and J ends were trimmed by 8 bases and 4 bases, with 14 bases remaining between them. The CDR3 DNA reads as TGTGCCAGCCTCCGAACGGACATCACTGAAGCTTTCTTT. Its protein product is CASLRTDITEAFF.

This clonotype was recorded at least ten times. This chain links TRBV5-1 with TRBJ2-1, with 14 positions matching TRBD2. J was trimmed by 5 bases and V by 7 bases; bases with no gene match: 8. Germline lookup yields CDR1 SGHRS and CDR2 YFSETQ. The CDR3 length is 16 residues. The CDR3 loop reads CASGGLAGVFDNEQFF. The DNA for the CDR3 is TGCGCCAGCGGGGGACTAGCGGGAGTGTTTGACAATGAGCAGTTCTTC. The full variable domain, in which reference TRBV5-1 and TRBJ2-1 provide the parts outside the CDR3, is KAGVTQTPRYLIKTRGQQVTLSCSPISGHRSVSWYQQTPGQGLQFLFEYFSETQRNKGNFPGRFSGRQFSNSRSEMNVSTLELGDSALYLCASGGLAGVFDNEQFFGPGTRLTVL.

This clonotype was counted between two and nine times. The CDR3 DNA follows: TGTGCCAGCAACCTACTTTCCACCCAAGAGACCCAGTACTTC. It codes for CASNLLSTQETQYF. The chain is built from TRBV5-5 and TRBJ2-5; D is unclear. V lost 6 bases and J lost 1, with 13 bases in between. Per germline, CDR1 SGHKS and CDR2 YYEKEE (reference sequence). The CDR3 spans 14 residues.

The gene calls are TRBV5-1 and TRBJ2-1; the match to TRBD2 covers 15 bases. The germline gives CDR1 SGHRS, CDR2 YFSETQ. This CDR3 spans 16 amino acids. V dropped 0 bases and J dropped 16; count of bases not matched to a gene: 11. The chain's CDR3 is CASSLGFGLAGGPEFF. The CDR3 DNA sequence: TGCGCCAGCAGCTTGGGCTTTGGACTAGCGGGAGGGCCCGAATTCTTC.

This clonotype was recorded a few times. The chain links TRBV20-1 to TRBJ2-3; 9 bases are a match to TRBD2. Germline V CDR1 and CDR2: DFQATT, SNEGSKA (reference sequence). V trimming: 3 bases; J trimming: 3 bases; junction bases outside the gene matches: 7. This CDR3 has 15 residues. The CDR3 spells CSASSLAGKTDTQYF. The CDR3 nucleotides are TGCAGTGCTAGTAGTCTAGCGGGAAAAACAGATACGCAGTATTTT.

This chain connects TRBV5-5 to TRBJ1-1; D not certain. The CDR3 has 11 residues. V was pared by 9 bases and J by 6 bases, with 12 bases between. From germline, CDR1 is SGHKS and CDR2 YYEKEE (reference sequence). The CDR3 nucleotides read TGTGCCACCACCCGGGGATCTGAAGCTTTCTTT. Translation gives CATTRGSEAFF.

This clonotype occurred a few times. V gene TRBV29-1 combines with J gene TRBJ2-7; D gene uncertain. V lost 3 bases, J lost 1 base, and 13 bases lay in between. The germline V gene has CDR1 SQVTM and CDR2 ANQGSEA. The CDR3 totals 14 residues. This CDR3 reads CSVECLSQSYEQYV. The CDR3 DNA reads TGCAGCGTTGAGTGCCTCTCCCAATCCTACGAGCAGTACGTC.

This clonotype occurred a few times. The chain recombines TRBV4-1 with TRBJ2-7; D is perhaps TRBD1 or TRBD2 (5 bases each). Germline-derived CDR1 and CDR2 are MGHRA and YSYEKL. Trimming removed 0 bases at V and 2 bases at J, with 14 bases between. This CDR3 region has 16 residues. Here the CDR3 reads CASSQEVGTVAYEQYV. In DNA form, the CDR3 reads TGCGCCAGCAGCCAAGAGGTGGGGACGGTCGCCTACGAGCAGTACGTC.

This clonotype showed up many times. This chain uses TRBV5-6 with TRBJ2-3, with unresolved D. Germline values: CDR1 SGHDT, CDR2 YYEEEE. There are 12 residues in the CDR3. Trimming pared 0 bases from V and 4 bases from J, leaving 3 bases between. The CDR3 is CASSLDPDTQYF. The DNA of the CDR3 is TGTGCCAGCAGCTTGGATCCAGATACGCAGTATTTT.

This clonotype occurred a few times. CDR3 DNA sequence: TGTGCCATCAGTGAGTCCGGGGGGGACAGGTCAAACTATGGCTACACCTTC. It codes for CAISESGGDRSNYGYTF. V is TRBV10-3 and J is TRBJ1-2; 8 bases agree with TRBD1. From germline, CDR1 is ENHRY and CDR2 SYGVKD. Unmatched junction bases numbered 8, after V lost 0 bases and J lost 2 bases. This CDR3 is built from 17 residues.

This clonotype has more than one count but fewer than ten. The chain uses TRBV11-2 and TRBJ2-1; 9 nucleotides line up with TRBD2. V dropped 6 bases and J dropped 8; count of bases not matched to a gene: 26. The CDR3 totals 20 residues. CDR1 is SGHAT and CDR2 is FQNNGV in the germline V gene. CDR3 amino acids: CASSTTGTPTSGPPGDEQFF. CDR3 DNA: TGTGCCAGCAGTACCACCGGGACGCCTACTAGCGGGCCTCCCGGGGATGAGCAGTTCTTC. Full variable domain (outside the CDR3, taken from reference TRBV11-2 and TRBJ2-1): EAGVAQSPRYKIIEKRQSVAFWCNPISGHATLYWYQQILGQGPKLLIQFQNNGVVDDSQLPKDRFSAERLKGVDSTLKIQPAKLEDSAVYLCASSTTGTPTSGPPGDEQFFGPGTRLTVL.

V and J are TRBV3-1 and TRBJ2-5; weak D call: TRBD2 (6 bases). The V end was cut by 2 bases, the J end by 4 bases, with 14 bases between. The germline gives CDR1 LGHDT, CDR2 YNNKEL (reference sequence). The CDR3 covers 15 residues. The CDR3 nucleotides are TGTGCCAGCAGCCAATCAGTATTTAGCGGAGAGACCCAGTACTTC. It encodes CASSQSVFSGETQYF.

This clonotype was seen at least ten times. The chain recombines TRBV5-1 with TRBJ2-5, with TRBD2 matching 10 bases. CDR1 SGHRS and CDR2 YFSETQ come from the germline V gene. Unmatched junction bases numbered 10, after V lost 3 bases and J lost 5 bases. The CDR3 covers 16 residues. CDR3 amino acids: CASSYGAGGLPETQYF. The CDR3 DNA reads as TGCGCCAGCAGCTACGGAGCGGGAGGGCTCCCCGAGACCCAGTACTTC.

Only a few counts were recorded for this clonotype. This chain connects TRBV6-5 to TRBJ2-3; D not resolved. The CDR3 has 12 residues. Trimming left V 6 bases short and J 2 bases short, with 6 bases between. CDR1 and CDR2 (germline): MNHEY, SVGAGI. CDR3 in DNA: TGTGCCAGCAGGACTGTCACAGATACGCAGTATTTT. Translating it yields CASRTVTDTQYF.

The chain recombines TRBV20-1 with TRBJ1-1; D gene uncertain. The CDR3 covers 16 residues. Between the trimmed V and J ends, which lost 2 bases and 1 base, there was a span of 17 bases. From germline, CDR1 is DFQATT and CDR2 SNEGSKA (reference sequence). Here the CDR3 reads CSARRTDRGWNTEAFF. The CDR3 bases are TGCAGTGCTAGACGGACGGACCGAGGTTGGAACACTGAAGCTTTCTTT.

This clonotype was seen more than once but under ten times. The V gene is TRBV11-2, the J gene TRBJ2-3; tentative D call: TRBD1 (5 bases). Between the trimmed V and J ends, which lost 4 bases and 4 bases, there was a span of 12 bases. This CDR3 has 14 residues. Germline V CDR1 and CDR2: SGHAT, FQNNGV. CDR3 region: CASSSGNSPDTQYF. The CDR3 coding sequence is TGTGCCAGCAGCTCAGGGAATTCGCCAGATACGCAGTATTTT.

J is TRBJ2-3 and V is TRBV19; no definite D call. This CDR3 region has 13 residues. The V gene lost 3 bases and the J gene lost 4 bases, with 8 bases spanning the gap. Germline CDR1 reads LNHDA; CDR2 reads SQIVND (reference sequence). CDR3 amino acids: CASSMGFADTQYF. CDR3 nucleotides: TGTGCCAGTAGTATGGGGTTTGCAGATACGCAGTATTTT.

The chain couples TRBV5-1 to TRBJ2-3; TRBD2 is a possible D gene (5 bases). Germline V gives CDR1 SGHRS, CDR2 YFSETQ. V was pared by 0 bases and J by 4 bases, with 12 bases between. This CDR3 comprises 15 residues. The DNA of the CDR3 is TGCGCCAGCAGCTTGGTTCGGGGTTCCGCAGATACGCAGTATTTT. It specifies CASSLVRGSADTQYF.

This chain connects TRBV29-1 to TRBJ2-1; no definite D call. V was cut by 2 bases and J by 4 bases, with 6 bases left in between. The CDR3 runs 12 residues. CDR1 and CDR2 from the germline V gene are SQVTM and ANQGSEA. This chain's CDR3 is CSVEFRYNEQFF. CDR3 in DNA: TGCAGCGTTGAATTTCGTTACAATGAGCAGTTCTTC.

This clonotype has more than one count but fewer than ten. V usage is TRBV12-3 or TRBV12-4 and J usage is TRBJ1-5, with D maybe TRBD1 (5 bases). The CDR3 extends over 14 amino acids. The V and J ends lost 8 bases and 3 bases respectively, with 14 bases between them. In nucleotides, the CDR3 is TGTGCCAGCGCGCGGGGGACCTCCAATCAGCCCCAGCATTTT. Residues: CASARGTSNQPQHF.

This clonotype appeared a few times. The rearrangement uses TRBV12-3 or TRBV12-4 and TRBJ1-3; tentative D call: TRBD1 (6 bases). The CDR3 length is 15 residues. Deletions cut 8 bases from V and 3 bases from J, with 17 bases between. CDR3 in amino acids: CASGRRGLGGNTIYF. The DNA of the CDR3 is TGTGCCAGCGGCCGGCGGGGGCTGGGTGGAAACACCATATATTTT.